Below are 17 T cell receptor beta chains sequenced from a single sample in a study of shared clonotypes between healthy human individuals. The naive CD8 fraction comprised CD45RO-negative cells positively selected for CCR7 and excluded terminally differentiated effector memory CD45RA+ cells. TCRdb's table, derived via immunoSEQ multiplex PCR, lists solely in-frame clones and lacks some. The data hold about 2.1 million clones, with around 93% observed a single time. The sequenced material came from naive CD8+ T cells from PBMCs. Receptor source: a young man in good health. Some clones in this sample may be carry-over from other donors' samples.

The V gene is TRBV10-2, the J gene TRBJ2-7; 7 bases fit TRBD1. Germline V CDR1 and CDR2: WSHSY, SAAADI. This CDR3 has 13 amino acids. The J segment lost 3 bases and the V segment lost 7 bases, leaving 6 bases of the junction unmatched. The CDR3 loop is CASKTGADYEQYF. The DNA of the CDR3 is TGCGCCAGCAAAACAGGGGCCGACTACGAGCAGTACTTC.

This chain uses TRBV9 with TRBJ2-1, with TRBD1 identical over 7 bases. Germline CDR1 and CDR2: SGDLS and YYNGEE. This CDR3 is 13 amino acids long. The V segment lost 3 bases and the J segment 9 bases; nucleotides outside the gene matches: 6. The CDR3 coding sequence is TGTGCCAGCAGCGCCAGGGGGTGGGGTGAGCAGTTCTTC. It yields the protein CASSARGWGEQFF.

This chain joins TRBV28 and TRBJ2-6; possibly TRBD2 for D (5 bases). The germline CDR1 and CDR2 sequences are MDHEN and SYDVKM. V was clipped by 4 bases and J by 0 bases, with 10 bases between them. The CDR3 loop spans 16 amino acids. CDR3 loop: CASSSDSSSGANVLTF. CDR3 in DNA: TGTGCCAGCAGTTCGGACTCCAGCTCTGGGGCCAACGTCCTGACTTTC.

The chain is built from TRBV4-2 and TRBJ1-3, with D perhaps matching TRBD1 (5 bases). This CDR3 has 15 residues. Trimming took off 6 bases at V and 0 bases at J, with 12 bases between the two ends. CDR1 is LGHNA and CDR2 is YNFKEQ in the germline V gene. CDR3 nucleotides: TGTGCCAGCAGACCAGACAGAATCTCTGGAAACACCATATATTTT. Its protein is CASRPDRISGNTIYF.

Only one count was recorded for this clone. The chain is built from TRBV10-3 and TRBJ2-3, with D maybe TRBD2 (6 bases). The germline V and J ends were trimmed by 3 bases and 1 base, with 11 bases remaining between them. The CDR3 is 15 amino acids. CDR1 and CDR2 from the germline V gene are ENHRY and SYGVKD. CDR3: CAISDPPSGTDTQYF. The CDR3, as DNA: TGTGCCATCAGTGATCCCCCTAGCGGCACAGATACGCAGTATTTT.

J is TRBJ2-1 and V is TRBV29-1, with 7 bases identical to TRBD2. The V and J ends lost 4 bases and 4 bases, in that order; junction bases with no gene match: 13. This CDR3 spans 16 amino acids. Germline loops: CDR1 SQVTM, CDR2 ANQGSEA. Written as DNA, the CDR3 is TGCAGCGTTGGGGGGGGACCAGAAGAAAATTACAATGAGCAGTTCTTC. It specifies CSVGGGPEENYNEQFF.

The chain employs TRBV7-3 and TRBJ1-1; D is unresolved. V was cut by 4 bases and J by 4 bases, with 10 bases left in between. Looked up from germline, CDR1 is SGHTA and CDR2 is FQGTGA. The CDR3 extends over 13 amino acids. Written as DNA, the CDR3 is TGTGCCAGCAGCTCGGGTTTCCTCACTGAAGCTTTCTTT. As protein: CASSSGFLTEAFF.

The chain combines TRBV5-4 with TRBJ2-7; weak D call: TRBD2 (6 bases). Trimming cost V 4 bases and J 4 bases, with 18 bases left between them. CDR1 and CDR2 (germline): SGHNT, YYREEE (reference sequence). The CDR3 consists of 15 residues. CDR3 in amino acids: CASSPTKTSRYEQYF. CDR3 nucleotides: TGTGCCAGCAGCCCGACGAAGACTAGTAGGTACGAGCAGTACTTC.

The chain joins TRBV19 to TRBJ1-5; TRBD1 is a possible D gene (5 bases). This CDR3 has 13 residues. The ends were cut back, 3 bases at V and 4 bases at J, with 7 bases in the middle. The V gene's germline CDR1 is LNHDA and CDR2 SQIVND (reference sequence). The DNA of the CDR3 is TGTGCCAGTAGTATGTCAGGGAATCAGCCCCAGCATTTT. Translation gives CASSMSGNQPQHF.

This chain links TRBV28 with TRBJ2-2; D remains unclear. This CDR3 has 11 amino acids. The V end was cut by 8 bases, the J end by 4 bases, with 5 bases between. Germline CDR1 MDHEN, CDR2 SYDVKM. CDR3 protein: CASFGTGELFF. The CDR3 coding sequence is TGTGCCAGCTTCGGCACCGGGGAGCTGTTTTTT. Full variable domain (outside the CDR3, taken from reference TRBV28 and TRBJ2-2): DVKVTQSSRYLVKRTGEKVFLECVQDMDHENMFWYRQDPGLGLRLIYFSYDVKMKEKGDIPEGYSVSREKKERFSLILESASTNQTSMYLCASFGTGELFFGEGSRLTVL.

V gene TRBV7-2 combines with J gene TRBJ2-1; possible D gene TRBD1, 5 bases. CDR1 is SGHTA, CDR2 FQGNSA, per germline. The ends were cut back, 0 bases at V and 1 base at J, with 7 bases in the middle. The length of the CDR3 is 15 residues. CDR3 coding DNA: TGTGCCAGCAGCTTAGCGCGACAGTCCTACAATGAGCAGTTCTTC. It specifies CASSLARQSYNEQFF. The whole variable domain, filled in from reference TRBV7-2 and TRBJ2-1, reads GAGVSQSPSNKVTEKGKDVELRCDPISGHTALYWYRQSLGQGLEFLIYFQGNSAPDKSGLPSDRFSAERTGGSVSTLTIQRTQQEDSAVYLCASSLARQSYNEQFFGPGTRLTVL.

This chain connects TRBV18 to TRBJ2-7, with unresolved D. The CDR3 spans 14 residues. Germline V gene lookup returns CDR1 KGHSH and CDR2 LQKENI. The ends were cut back, 2 bases at V and 1 base at J, with 9 bases in the middle. This CDR3 is CASSPGIESYEQYF. The CDR3 nucleotides read TGTGCCAGCTCACCAGGGATCGAGTCCTACGAGCAGTACTTC.

The CDR3 region has the DNA TGCGCCAGCAGCCAAGAGGCCGATTCCTCCTACGAGCAGTACTTC. It is translated as CASSQEADSSYEQYF. The gene calls are TRBV4-3 and TRBJ2-7, with D unresolved. The CDR3 consists of 15 residues. Trimming removed 0 bases at V and 0 bases at J, with 9 bases between. Germline V CDR1 and CDR2: LGHNA, YSLEER.

The J gene is TRBJ2-7, the V gene TRBV6-6; 8 bases are a match to TRBD1. Germline CDR1 and CDR2: MNHNY and SVGAGI (reference sequence). The V segment lost 6 bases and the J segment 5 bases; nucleotides outside the gene matches: 6. The CDR3 has 13 amino acids. The CDR3 DNA is TGTGCCAGCAGAGGGACAGGAATCGACGAGCAGTACTTC. It translates to CASRGTGIDEQYF.

V is TRBV28 and J is TRBJ1-2; TRBD1 matches at 11 bases. The J segment lost 5 bases and the V segment lost 5 bases, leaving 13 bases of the junction unmatched. Looked up from germline, CDR1 is MDHEN and CDR2 is SYDVKM. This CDR3 has 17 residues. Written as DNA, the CDR3 is TGTGCCAGCAGTAACCGGGACAGGGGGGCGTTGGGGTATGGCTACACCTTC. Translated, it gives CASSNRDRGALGYGYTF.

This rearrangement joins TRBV9 to TRBJ1-1; D is perhaps TRBD1 (6 bases). This CDR3 is built from 13 residues. Germline CDR1 reads SGDLS; CDR2 reads YYNGEE. Trimming shortened V by 2 bases and J by 6 bases, and 11 bases separated the two germline ends. CDR3 in amino acids: CASSVDRFAEAFF. For the CDR3, the DNA is TGTGCCAGCAGCGTTGACAGGTTCGCTGAAGCTTTCTTT.

The genes are TRBV19 and TRBJ2-7; TRBD2 is a possible D gene (5 bases). CDR1 LNHDA and CDR2 SQIVND come from the germline V gene (reference sequence). V dropped 1 base and J dropped 7 bases, with 11 bases sitting between them. This CDR3 region has 13 residues. The CDR3 here is CASSIVEGKEQYF. CDR3 sequence (DNA): TGTGCCAGTAGTATAGTTGAGGGTAAGGAGCAGTACTTC.